These T cell receptor beta chains were read from a single sample in a study of OX40 agonist ivuxolimab in advanced cancers. Produced via immunoSEQ multiplex PCR; TCRdb's table is partial and in-frame only. In the table there are 65,000 to 85,000 clones, roughly four fifths of which are singletons. The specimen comprised CD4+ or CD8+ T cells sorted from blood, sampled in a trial of the OX40 agonist ivuxolimab. Receptors originate from an adult with an advanced solid tumor such as melanoma, head and neck, liver or kidney cancer. Each CDR3 is given with its conserved first and last residue. The D gene is left open where the match is weak. Clone size is given for some rows only: seen once, a few or many times, or a class if the clone is expanded.

TRBJ2-3	.	.	TRBV27	TGTGCCAGCAGTGCACGATCACGTACAGATACGCAGTATTTT	CASSARSRTDTQYF
TRBJ2-2	.	.	TRBV27	TGTGCCAGCAGTTTCCAGGGTGACACCGGGGAGCTGTTTTTT	CASSFQGDTGELFF
TRBJ1-5	.	.	TRBV6-1	TGTGCCAGCAGTGAGTCCGGGCTGAATCAGCCCCAGCATTTT	CASSESGLNQPQHF
TRBJ1-6	.	.	TRBV5-1	TGCGCCAGCAGCTTGAACAGCCCCCAAGAGGGTTATAATTCACCCCTCCACTTT	CASSLNSPQEGYNSPLHF
TRBJ1-2	.	.	TRBV14	TGTGCCAGCAGCCCGGGCCCCAAAGGAGGCTACACCTTC	CASSPGPKGGYTF
TRBJ2-5	.	few	TRBV20-1	TGCAGTGGGGGGAGAGGGGAGACCCAGTACTTC	CSGGRGETQYF
TRBJ2-7	.	few	TRBV10-1	TGCGCCCGTGGGGGTCCGGGTTACGAGCAGTACTTC	CARGGPGYEQYF
TRBJ2-7	.	.	TRBV6-5	TGTGCCAGCAGTTACTCGCGGGGGCCGCAGTACGAGCAGTACTTC	CASSYSRGPQYEQYF
TRBJ2-1	TRBD2	.	TRBV25-1	TGTGCCAGCAGTGAATTGACACAACCGGGGGGATACAATGAGCAGTTCTTC	CASSELTQPGGYNEQFF
TRBJ1-3	.	.	TRBV5-6	TGTGCCAGCAGCTCAGGAGGGGGGATATTATATTTT	CASSSGGGILYF
TRBJ1-5	.	.	TRBV12-5	TGTGCTAGTGGTTTAATCGGGGGACCAGGTATTAGCAATCAGCCCCAGCATTTT	CASGLIGGPGISNQPQHF
TRBJ1-1	.	.	TRBV19	TGTGCCAGTAGTAAGGGTGGGGGGACTGAAGCTTTCTTT	CASSKGGGTEAFF
TRBJ2-5	TRBD2	.	TRBV7-7	TGTGCCAGCAGCCCCTCAGCGGGGGGAGAGACCCAGTACTTC	CASSPSAGGETQYF
TRBJ2-3	TRBD2	.	TRBV6-6	TGTGCCAGCACTTACTTAGGACTAGCGGAAGATACGCAGTATTTT	CASTYLGLAEDTQYF
TRBJ2-7	.	.	TRBV5-1	TGCGCCAGCAGCAGCGGACTAAACGAGCAGTACTTC	CASSSGLNEQYF
TRBJ2-3	.	.	TRBV7-3	TGTGCCAGCAGCGCAGGGGATACGCAGTATTTT	CASSAGDTQYF
TRBJ2-7	TRBD1	few	TRBV6-6	TGTGCCAGCAGTTACGGGAAGGGGGCAGCATACGAGCAGTACTTC	CASSYGKGAAYEQYF
TRBJ1-4	.	.	TRBV6-5	TGTGCCAGCAGCCCCGGGACGTCACCTGAAAAACTGTTTTTT	CASSPGTSPEKLFF